Each of the 16 T cell receptor beta chains below was sequenced from the same sample in a study of T cell responses to AZD1222 COVID-19 vaccine. Clones were sequenced by immunoSEQ multiplex PCR, and TCRdb holds only the in-frame ones, with some missing. The sample yields about 120,000 clones, roughly 85% seen once. The specimen was peripheral blood, collected on day 0 of MenACWY control vaccination. These receptors all come from an adult in good health.

This chain links TRBV7-6 with TRBJ1-1, with 9 nucleotides matching TRBD1. CDR3 size: 17 residues. V dropped 3 bases and J dropped 8; count of bases not matched to a gene: 16. The germline CDR1 and CDR2 sequences are SGHVS and FNYEAQ. The CDR3 DNA reads TGTGCCAGCAGCTTCCGACAGGGGGGATTGGTCCTCGGGGAAGCTTTCTTT. Encoded protein: CASSFRQGGLVLGEAFF.

The V gene is TRBV10-3, the J gene TRBJ1-5, with D tentatively TRBD1 (5 bases). The CDR3 runs to 15 residues. With 0 bases removed from V and 7 bases from J, the gap between germline ends came to 13 bases. The germline V gene has CDR1 ENHRY and CDR2 SYGVKD. The CDR3 reads CAISESLGVGQPQHF. The CDR3 nucleotides are TGTGCCATCAGTGAGTCTCTAGGGGTAGGCCAGCCCCAGCATTTT.

CDR3 region: CASSRAGNMNTEAFF. The CDR3 DNA reads TGTGCCAGCAGCCGGGCGGGCAACATGAACACTGAAGCTTTCTTT. The V call is TRBV6-5, the J call TRBJ1-1; D remains ambiguous. Trimming removed 6 bases from V and 0 bases from J, with 14 bases in between. This CDR3 has 15 amino acids. Germline lookup yields CDR1 MNHEY and CDR2 SVGAGI.

The chain carries TRBV7-3 and TRBJ2-2, with 10 bases that match TRBD1. The CDR3 has 16 amino acids. The germline CDR1 and CDR2 sequences are SGHTA and FQGTGA. The junction had 7 bases not matched to a gene; V was cut back by 5 bases and J by 4 bases. DNA for the CDR3: TGTGCCAGCAGCCGCGACAGGGGGCCTTTCACCGGGGAGCTGTTTTTT. This codes for CASSRDRGPFTGELFF.

The chain is built from TRBV7-8 and TRBJ1-5; 7 nucleotides align to TRBD1. The CDR3 is made up of 14 amino acids. J lost 3 bases, V lost 5 bases, and 4 bases had no gene match. Germline assignment: CDR1 SGHVS and CDR2 FQNEAQ. The CDR3 reads CASSRGPDNQPQHF. The CDR3 DNA is TGTGCCAGCAGCAGGGGGCCGGACAATCAGCCCCAGCATTTT.

This chain uses TRBV20-1 with TRBJ2-3, with D hard to call. The CDR3 spans 13 residues. CDR1 is DFQATT and CDR2 is SNEGSKA in the germline V gene (reference sequence). Trimming stripped 3 bases from V and 3 bases from J, with 10 bases between. Here the CDR3 reads CSASRGQTDTQYF. The CDR3 bases are TGCAGTGCTAGTCGCGGTCAAACAGATACGCAGTATTTT.

The gene calls are TRBV19 and TRBJ1-6; weak D call: TRBD1 (5 bases). V lost 6 bases and J 7 bases, leaving 10 bases between the germline ends. CDR3 length: 13 amino acids. From germline, CDR1 is LNHDA and CDR2 SQIVND (reference sequence). The CDR3 DNA follows: TGTGCCAGTAGCCGGGGCCAAAATTCACCCCTCCACTTT. This codes for CASSRGQNSPLHF.

This chain joins TRBV18 and TRBJ2-5, with 7 positions matching TRBD1. Germline V CDR1 and CDR2: KGHSH, LQKENI. The V and J ends lost 3 bases and 3 bases, in that order; junction bases with no gene match: 1. This CDR3 region has 13 residues. The CDR3 DNA is TGTGCCAGCTCACCGGGGACAGAAGAGACCCAGTACTTC. Translated: CASSPGTEETQYF. Supplemented by reference TRBV18 and TRBJ2-5, the full variable domain reads NAGVMQNPRHLVRRRGQEARLRCSPMKGHSHVYWYRQLPEEGLKFMVYLQKENIIDESGMPKERFSAEFPKEGPSILRIQQVVRGDSAAYFCASSPGTEETQYFGPGTRLLVL.

This chain joins TRBV4-1 and TRBJ1-1; D is perhaps TRBD1 (5 bases). The V end lost 7 bases, the J end lost 4 bases, and 13 bases lay between the germline ends. The CDR3 runs 13 residues. Per the germline V gene, CDR1 is MGHRA and CDR2 is YSYEKL. CDR3 sequence: CASIPPGGTEAFF. The DNA of the CDR3 is TGCGCCAGCATCCCTCCCGGGGGCACTGAAGCTTTCTTT.

This chain uses TRBV9 with TRBJ1-2; D may be TRBD1 (5 bases). V was trimmed by 3 bases and J by 0 bases, leaving 9 bases between them. Germline lookup yields CDR1 SGDLS and CDR2 YYNGEE. CDR3 length: 14 amino acids. The CDR3 nucleotides read TGTGCCAGCAGCGATGGCAGGGCTAACTATGGCTACACCTTC. This sequence encodes CASSDGRANYGYTF.

This chain joins TRBV13 and TRBJ1-1; 9 bases are shared with TRBD1. Per germline, CDR1 PRHDT and CDR2 FYEKMQ (reference sequence). With 6 bases clipped from V and 7 bases from J, the junction kept 9 bases outside the gene matches. This CDR3 is built from 14 residues. The CDR3 protein is CASRPTGGVSEAFF. Here the CDR3 DNA reads TGTGCCAGCAGGCCCACAGGGGGCGTTAGTGAAGCTTTCTTT.

The gene calls are TRBV30 and TRBJ1-5; TRBD1 matches at 7 bases. CDR3 size: 14 residues. The V gene's germline CDR1 is GTSNPN and CDR2 SVGIG (reference sequence). Trimming cost V 3 bases and J 7 bases; bases outside gene matches: 9. As DNA, the CDR3 is TGTGCCTGGAGCGGGGGTCAGGGGGTCCAGCCCCAGCATTTT. Its protein is CAWSGGQGVQPQHF.

The chain links TRBV7-2 to TRBJ1-2; no clear D. Germline V gene sequence: CDR1 SGHTA, CDR2 FQGNSA. This CDR3 is 15 amino acids long. The V gene lost 3 bases and the J gene lost 1 base, with 12 bases spanning the gap. The CDR3 DNA is TGTGCCAGCAGCTTCCAACTAGGCCTTAACTATGGCTACACCTTC. Its translation is CASSFQLGLNYGYTF. Full variable domain (remainder filled in from reference TRBV7-2 and TRBJ1-2): GAGVSQSPSNKVTEKGKDVELRCDPISGHTALYWYRQSLGQGLEFLIYFQGNSAPDKSGLPSDRFSAERTGGSVSTLTIQRTQQEDSAVYLCASSFQLGLNYGYTFGSGTRLTVV.

The DNA of the CDR3 is TGTGCCAGCAGCTTCGGCAGGCCCGCCACTGAAGCTTTCTTT. Encoded protein: CASSFGRPATEAFF. The chain has TRBV5-8 and TRBJ1-1, with D hard to call. The germline gives CDR1 SGHTS, CDR2 YDEGEE. The CDR3 loop spans 14 amino acids. Trimming stripped 2 bases from V and 4 bases from J, with 12 bases between.

A single count supports this clone. This chain uses TRBV18 with TRBJ1-4; possible D gene TRBD1, 5 bases. Per germline, CDR1 KGHSH and CDR2 LQKENI. CDR3 length: 14 residues. The V end lost 5 bases, the J end lost 3 bases, and 10 bases lay between the germline ends. CDR3 residues: CASSNPGSNEKLFF. CDR3 coding DNA: TGTGCCAGCTCAAATCCAGGGTCTAATGAAAAACTGTTTTTT.

This rearrangement joins TRBV7-2 to TRBJ2-5; D is perhaps TRBD2 (6 bases). Germline V gives CDR1 SGHTA, CDR2 FQGNSA. This CDR3 is 15 amino acids long. V was cut by 3 bases and J by 5 bases, with 16 bases left in between. The chain's CDR3 is CASSFVDSRGETQYF. In DNA form, the CDR3 reads TGTGCCAGCAGCTTTGTAGACAGCCGGGGGGAGACCCAGTACTTC.